The 24 T cell receptor beta chains listed next were all sequenced from one sample in a study of T cells in localized non-small cell lung cancer. Here immunoSEQ multiplex PCR was the method, and the copy in TCRdb shows in-frame clones only, minus some. The data contain 55,000 to 65,000 clones, roughly 90% of them singletons. The material sequenced was peripheral blood, taken before any cancer treatment. The receptors were sampled from a man aged 35 to 69 with stage I lung adenocarcinoma.

The chain joins TRBV6-6 to TRBJ2-1; 12 bases map to TRBD2. Germline lookup yields CDR1 MNHNY and CDR2 SVGAGI (reference sequence). Unmatched junction bases numbered 9, after V lost 5 bases and J lost 10 bases. This CDR3 spans 15 amino acids. CDR3 bases: TGTGCCAGCAGTCTTCGACTAGCGGGAGAATTGGAGCAGTTCTTC. This gives the protein CASSLRLAGELEQFF.

The rearrangement joins TRBV27 to TRBJ2-5, with 16 nucleotides matching TRBD2. The germline CDR1 and CDR2 sequences are MNHEY and SMNVEV (reference sequence). This CDR3 has 18 amino acids. The ends lost 4 bases at V and 4 bases at J; junction bases unmatched: 9. CDR3 protein: CASSSGLAGGPGRETQYF. The CDR3 DNA sequence: TGTGCCAGCAGTTCGGGACTAGCGGGAGGGCCAGGACGAGAGACCCAGTACTTC.

This chain links TRBV5-1 with TRBJ1-5, with 8 nucleotides matching TRBD1. CDR3 length: 15 amino acids. CDR1 is SGHRS and CDR2 is YFSETQ in the germline V gene. Germline trimming cut 1 base from V and 1 base from J; bases unmatched to any gene: 1. CDR3 in DNA: TGCGCCAGCAGCTTGACAGGGGGAAGCAATCAGCCCCAGCATTTT. It is translated as CASSLTGGSNQPQHF.

V and J are TRBV5-3 and TRBJ2-2; 13 bases align to TRBD2. TRBV5-3 is flagged as an ORF with uncertain function. The length of the CDR3 is 18 residues. The ends lost 4 bases at V and 4 bases at J; junction bases unmatched: 10. The CDR3 spells CARSNGLAGVFSTGELFF. In DNA, the CDR3 is TGTGCCAGAAGCAACGGACTAGCGGGAGTTTTTAGCACCGGGGAGCTGTTTTTT.

The V and J genes are TRBV6-8 and TRBJ2-4; 7 bases line up with TRBD2. J gave up 5 bases and V 0 bases, and 7 bases lay outside the gene matches. This CDR3 comprises 16 residues. Germline V gene data show CDR1 as MNHGY and CDR2 as SAAAGT. CDR3 sequence: CASSYSLREWENIQYF. CDR3 sequence (DNA): TGTGCCAGCAGTTACTCTTTGCGGGAGTGGGAAAACATTCAGTACTTC.

This clone has a single count. The chain has TRBV7-8 and TRBJ2-1, with D perhaps being TRBD1 or TRBD2 (5 bases each). Between the trimmed V and J ends, which lost 1 base and 9 bases, there was a span of 19 bases. This CDR3 region has 16 residues. Germline V gene lookup returns CDR1 SGHVS and CDR2 FQNEAQ. CDR3 DNA: TGTGCCAGCAGCTTAGGCCTCGGGACCCTCTCGGGTGAGCAGTTCTTC. Amino acid sequence: CASSLGLGTLSGEQFF.

The gene calls are TRBV7-3 and TRBJ2-2; a weak D match, TRBD2 (6 bases). Germline V lookup: CDR1 SGHTA, CDR2 FQGTGA. V was pared by 0 bases and J by 1 base, with 6 bases between. The CDR3 runs 15 residues. CDR3 residues: CASSLTSGNTGELFF. CDR3 coding DNA: TGTGCCAGCAGCTTAACTAGCGGGAACACCGGGGAGCTGTTTTTT.

The chain carries TRBV9 and TRBJ1-4; D is unclear. Germline V gene sequence: CDR1 SGDLS, CDR2 YYNGEE. V shed 0 bases and J shed 5 bases, with 11 bases lying between them. The CDR3 sequence is 15 residues long. The chain's CDR3 is CASSVVGGPNEKLFF. CDR3 in DNA: TGTGCCAGCAGCGTAGTCGGCGGACCCAATGAAAAACTGTTTTTT.

This chain links TRBV18 with TRBJ1-3, with D unresolved. Germline-derived CDR1 and CDR2 are KGHSH and LQKENI. The CDR3 runs to 16 residues. V was shortened by 3 bases and J by 0 bases, with 12 bases between the two germline ends. The CDR3 sequence: CASSPRAANSGNTIYF. The CDR3 DNA follows: TGTGCCAGCTCACCTCGGGCAGCAAACTCTGGAAACACCATATATTTT. Drawing the rest from reference TRBV18 and TRBJ1-3, the complete variable domain is NAGVMQNPRHLVRRRGQEARLRCSPMKGHSHVYWYRQLPEEGLKFMVYLQKENIIDESGMPKERFSAEFPKEGPSILRIQQVVRGDSAAYFCASSPRAANSGNTIYFGEGSWLTVV.

The chain combines TRBV19 with TRBJ2-3; a possible D gene is TRBD2 (5 bases). The CDR3 totals 17 residues. Per germline, CDR1 LNHDA and CDR2 SQIVND (reference sequence). Deletions cut 3 bases from V and 3 bases from J, with 19 bases between. The CDR3 coding sequence is TGTGCCAGTAGTATTGCCTCGGGAAATCCTCGGACAGATACGCAGTATTTT. This translates into CASSIASGNPRTDTQYF.

V is TRBV14 and J is TRBJ2-3; 13 nucleotides agree with TRBD2. Germline CDR1 reads SGHDN; CDR2 reads FVKESK. J gave up 4 bases and V 4 bases, and 5 bases lay outside the gene matches. This CDR3 has 16 residues. The CDR3 loop is CASSLRTSGSADTQYF. The CDR3, as DNA: TGTGCCAGCAGCCTCAGGACTAGCGGGAGTGCAGATACGCAGTATTTT.

The rearrangement links TRBV11-3 to TRBJ1-1; the D gene is possibly TRBD1 (5 bases). This CDR3 contains 16 residues. The germline V and J ends were trimmed by 4 bases and 3 bases, with 18 bases remaining between them. Looked up from germline, CDR1 is SGHNT and CDR2 is YENEEA. This chain's CDR3 is CASSYGTLRRDTEAFF. In DNA form, the CDR3 reads TGTGCCAGCAGCTACGGGACCCTAAGACGGGACACTGAAGCTTTCTTT. The full variable domain, with the rest looked up from reference TRBV11-3 and TRBJ1-1, is EAGVVQSPRYKIIEKKQPVAFWCNPISGHNTLYWYLQNLGQGPELLIRYENEEAVDDSQLPKDRFSAERLKGVDSTLKIQPAELGDSAVYLCASSYGTLRRDTEAFFGQGTRLTVV.

The chain carries TRBV29-1 and TRBJ2-7, with 7 bases identical to TRBD1. Germline CDR1 and CDR2: SQVTM and ANQGSEA. This CDR3 comprises 13 residues. V lost 7 bases to trimming and J lost 1 base; unmatched junction nucleotides: 7. In DNA, the CDR3 is TGCAGCGGTTCCTCGGACAGGTCCTACGAGCAGTACTTC. Amino acid sequence: CSGSSDRSYEQYF.

This chain uses TRBV5-1 with TRBJ1-4, with TRBD1 matching 12 bases. Germline V gives CDR1 SGHRS, CDR2 YFSETQ. This CDR3 comprises 18 residues. The trim removed 4 bases at V and 8 bases at J, leaving 15 bases unmatched. This CDR3 is CASSEGGQGALGREKLFF. CDR3 DNA sequence: TGCGCCAGCAGCGAAGGGGGACAGGGGGCCCTGGGAAGGGAAAAACTGTTTTTT.

This sequence joins TRBV5-4 and TRBJ2-1; 9 bases are shared with TRBD1. The junction had 5 bases not matched to a gene; V was cut back by 0 bases and J by 4 bases. The CDR3 is 16 residues long. Germline CDR1 is SGHNT and CDR2 is YYREEE (reference sequence). In DNA form, the CDR3 reads TGTGCCAGCAGCTTGGTGGGGACAGGGATGTACAATGAGCAGTTCTTC. This sequence encodes CASSLVGTGMYNEQFF.

The chain couples TRBV18 to TRBJ1-5; D gene unclear. CDR3 length equals 13 residues. The germline V and J ends were trimmed by 5 bases and 5 bases, with 10 bases remaining between them. Germline CDR1 and CDR2: KGHSH and LQKENI. CDR3 in amino acids: CASSLGWDQPQHF. The CDR3 DNA follows: TGTGCCAGCTCATTGGGTTGGGATCAGCCCCAGCATTTT.

V usage is TRBV29-1 and J usage is TRBJ2-7; D is undetermined. The germline CDR1 and CDR2 sequences are SQVTM and ANQGSEA. Trimming stripped 1 base from V and 4 bases from J, with 14 bases between. The CDR3 extends over 14 amino acids. The CDR3 loop is CSVEVWKMKYEQYF. CDR3 coding DNA: TGCAGCGTTGAAGTGTGGAAAATGAAATACGAGCAGTACTTC.

The chain joins TRBV4-1 to TRBJ2-1, with 10 bases that match TRBD1. This CDR3 spans 15 amino acids. V shed 1 base, J shed 6 bases, and the junction held 3 bases outside the gene matches. CDR1 MGHRA and CDR2 YSYEKL come from the germline V gene. The CDR3 DNA sequence: TGCGCCAGCAGCCAAGTAGGGACAGGGGTCAATGAGCAGTTCTTC. Its translation: CASSQVGTGVNEQFF.

This sequence joins TRBV28 and TRBJ1-6; no definite D call. Germline V gene sequence: CDR1 MDHEN, CDR2 SYDVKM. CDR3 length: 14 residues. The V gene lost 7 bases and the J gene lost 3 bases, with 10 bases spanning the gap. The CDR3 sequence: CASIAGVYNSPLHF. The CDR3, as DNA: TGTGCCAGCATCGCCGGAGTCTATAATTCACCCCTCCACTTT.

This sequence joins TRBV5-4 and TRBJ1-4; 7 nucleotides agree with TRBD1. Per the germline V gene, CDR1 is SGHNT and CDR2 is YYREEE (reference sequence). Unmatched junction bases numbered 2, after V lost 0 bases and J lost 3 bases. The CDR3 has 15 residues. CDR3 loop: CASSLGQGANEKLFF. The CDR3 DNA reads TGTGCCAGCAGCTTGGGACAGGGTGCTAATGAAAAACTGTTTTTT.

The CDR3 coding sequence is TGCGCCAGCAGCCAGTCATGGAGCGCTAACCAGGGTGGCTACACCTTC. Residues: CASSQSWSANQGGYTF. This sequence joins TRBV4-1 and TRBJ1-2, with D maybe TRBD1 (5 bases). V lost 3 bases and J lost 7, with 21 bases in between. Germline lookup yields CDR1 MGHRA and CDR2 YSYEKL. The CDR3 extends over 16 amino acids.

The V call is TRBV29-1, the J call TRBJ1-3, with D maybe TRBD1 (5 bases). Germline assignment: CDR1 SQVTM and CDR2 ANQGSEA. V was cut by 7 bases and J by 2 bases, with 15 bases left in between. The CDR3 loop spans 14 amino acids. The DNA of the CDR3 is TGCAGCGCCACCCCCGGGACGGCTGGAAACACCATATATTTT. Its translation: CSATPGTAGNTIYF.

V and J are TRBV7-6 and TRBJ1-1, with D hard to call. V lost 3 bases and J 3 bases, leaving 8 bases between the germline ends. The CDR3 spans 13 residues. CDR1 SGHVS and CDR2 FNYEAQ come from the germline V gene. CDR3: CASSLAYYTEAFF. CDR3 nucleotide sequence: TGTGCCAGCAGCTTGGCCTATTACACTGAAGCTTTCTTT.

The chain couples TRBV7-6 to TRBJ2-1, with D possibly called TRBD1 or TRBD2 (5 bases each). Germline loops: CDR1 SGHVS, CDR2 FNYEAQ. The CDR3 covers 14 residues. V was trimmed by 6 bases and J by 7 bases, leaving 16 bases between them. In nucleotides, the CDR3 is TGTGCCAGCAGTCAGGGCCACGGGGAGAATGAGCAGTTCTTC. Protein: CASSQGHGENEQFF.